This T cell receptor beta chain was documented in a study of T-cell memory formation after mild COVID-19. Whole-study results and caveats: Later expanders leaned CD4+, whereas clones that contracted between day 15 and 85 were balanced CD4/CD8. The authors did not confirm SARS-CoV-2 specificity of second-wave clones peaking day 37. Most CD4+ clones that shrank were in CM and EM, while CD8+ ones turned up in EMRA.

On this clonotype itself: What it binds is unknown.

This CDR3 is 14 amino acids long. V lost 4 bases and J lost 6; bases outside the gene matches: 8. Germline-derived CDR1 and CDR2 are MGHRA and YSYEKL. TCRdb itself ran the 5' RACE reads through MiXCR, one entry per CDR3 protein. The top ten hold 25% to 35% of the sample, which has tens of thousands of distinct CDR3 sequences, roughly 14% seen once. V usage is TRBV4-1 and J usage is TRBJ1-2; 7 nucleotides line up with TRBD1. Sequencing was performed on PBMCs or a T cell subset sorted from them (not recorded which). The clonotype was recovered from an adult woman who had mild COVID-19 (a few samples of this study predate the infection). Cell type and time point are not known. The CDR3 DNA is TGCGCCAGCAGCCCTTCCCGGGACAGAGATGGCTACACCTTC. As protein: CASSPSRDRDGYTF.